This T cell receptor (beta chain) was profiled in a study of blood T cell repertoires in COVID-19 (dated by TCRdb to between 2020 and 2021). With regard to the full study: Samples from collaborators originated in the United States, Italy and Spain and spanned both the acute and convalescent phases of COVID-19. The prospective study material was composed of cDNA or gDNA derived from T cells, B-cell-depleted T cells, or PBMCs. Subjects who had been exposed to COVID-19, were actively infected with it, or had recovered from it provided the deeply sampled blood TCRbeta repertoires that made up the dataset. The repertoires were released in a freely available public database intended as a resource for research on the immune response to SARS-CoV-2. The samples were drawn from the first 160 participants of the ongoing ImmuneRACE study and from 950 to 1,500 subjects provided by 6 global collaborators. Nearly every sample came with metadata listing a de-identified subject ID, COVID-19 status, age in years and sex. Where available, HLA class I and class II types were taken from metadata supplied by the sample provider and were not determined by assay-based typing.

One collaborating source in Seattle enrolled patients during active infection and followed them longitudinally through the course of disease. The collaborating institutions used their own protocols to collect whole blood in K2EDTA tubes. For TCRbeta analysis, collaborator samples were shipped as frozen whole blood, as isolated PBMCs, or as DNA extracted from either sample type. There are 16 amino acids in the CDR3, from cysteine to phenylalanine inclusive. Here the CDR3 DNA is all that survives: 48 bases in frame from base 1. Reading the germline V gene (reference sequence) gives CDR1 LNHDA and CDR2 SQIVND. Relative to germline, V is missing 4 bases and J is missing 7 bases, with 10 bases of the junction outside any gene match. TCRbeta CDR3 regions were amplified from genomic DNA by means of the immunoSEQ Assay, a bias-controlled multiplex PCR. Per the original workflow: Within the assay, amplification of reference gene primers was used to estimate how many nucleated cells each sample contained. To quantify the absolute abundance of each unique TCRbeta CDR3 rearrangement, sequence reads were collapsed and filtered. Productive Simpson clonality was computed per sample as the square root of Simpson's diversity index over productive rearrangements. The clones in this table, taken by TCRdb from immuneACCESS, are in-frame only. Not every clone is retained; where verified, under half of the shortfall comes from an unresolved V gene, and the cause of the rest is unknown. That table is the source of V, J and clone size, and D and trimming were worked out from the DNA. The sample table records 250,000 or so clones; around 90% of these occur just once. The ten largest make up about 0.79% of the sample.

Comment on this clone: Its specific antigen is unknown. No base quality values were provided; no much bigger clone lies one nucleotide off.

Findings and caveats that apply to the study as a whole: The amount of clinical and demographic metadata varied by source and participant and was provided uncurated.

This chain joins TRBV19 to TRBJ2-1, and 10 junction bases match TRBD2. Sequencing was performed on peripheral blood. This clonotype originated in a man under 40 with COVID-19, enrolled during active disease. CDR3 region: CASSRMPSGGPNEQFF. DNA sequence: TGTGCCAGTAGTAGGATGCCTAGCGGGGGTCCGAATGAGCAGTTCTTC.